The TCR beta chain under discussion was sequenced for a study of vaccination effects on CD4 cells after COVID-19. Sequencing was performed with immunoSEQ multiplex PCR; in TCRdb, only in-frame clones are kept and a portion is missing. This repertoire shows 65,000 to 75,000 clones, just under 75% found once; its top ten account for about 1.4%. V dropped 2 bases and J dropped 8 bases, with 12 bases sitting between them. The CDR3 consists of 13 residues. Germline lookup yields CDR1 MDHEN and CDR2 SYDVKM. Before sequencing, viral peptide pools were used by the ViraFEST assay to expand antigen-specific CD4+ T cells. The authors isolated CD4+ T cells after about 10 days of culture. Either the BNT162b2 or mRNA-1273 vaccine was given to participants in two doses. The study found no prior SARS-CoV-2 infection in the vaccine recipients, who tested negative for nucleocapsid antibodies. Wells containing approximately 2 million PBMC each were cultured with approximately 9.7 IU/ml IL-2 and approximately 10 ug/ml peptides.

In regard to this clone: Its antigen is unknown.

The specimen comprised CD4+ T cells from PBMCs cultured with HCoV-229E spike peptides, sampled after COVID-19 vaccination. The V call is TRBV28, the J call TRBJ1-2; no firm D call. This clonotype was sampled from a human donor who received a COVID-19 vaccine. CDR3 amino acids: CASSLRSNRGYTF. Here the CDR3 DNA reads TGTGCCAGCAGTTTAAGGAGCAACAGAGGCTACACCTTC.